Below are 9 T cell receptor beta chains sequenced from a single sample in a study of cytomegalovirus exposure and HLA in healthy donors. In the PCR, 60 Vbeta and 13 Jbeta primers were used. TCRdb's table, derived via immunoSEQ multiplex PCR, lists solely in-frame clones and lacks some. Of 150,000 to 200,000 clones in the sample, around 80% are singletons; the top ten hold around 8%. The sample consisted of PBMCs. The receptor source for this set is a male donor in good health and CMV-seropositive.

CDR3 residues: CASSFLRVQSAGGRETQYF. CDR3 DNA sequence: TGTGCCAGCAGCTTTCTTCGGGTACAATCAGCGGGGGGCCGAGAGACCCAGTACTTC. This chain joins TRBV11-2 and TRBJ2-5; 9 bases are a match to TRBD2. The length of the CDR3 is 19 residues. Trimming took 3 bases from V and 4 from J; bases not matched to a gene: 18. Germline values: CDR1 SGHAT, CDR2 FQNNGV.

The chain is built from TRBV7-9 and TRBJ1-5, with TRBD1 as a possible D gene (6 bases). CDR1 SEHNR and CDR2 FQNEAQ come from the germline V gene (reference sequence). Trimming took 3 bases from V and 7 from J, leaving 19 bases between them. CDR3 length: 16 residues. CDR3 sequence: CASSLAGAWSGQPQHF. CDR3 nucleotide sequence: TGTGCCAGCAGCTTGGCAGGGGCTTGGTCGGGCCAGCCCCAGCATTTT.

The V call is TRBV12-5, the J call TRBJ2-2; 8 bases match TRBD2. CDR3 length: 13 residues. With V trimmed by 7 bases and J by 6 bases, 4 bases remained unmatched. The germline V gene has CDR1 LGHNT and CDR2 FRNRAP. CDR3 DNA sequence: TGTGCTAGTGCCCGGGAGGGCCCCGGGGAGCTGTTTTTT. It is translated as CASAREGPGELFF.

V gene TRBV12-5 combines with J gene TRBJ1-6; a possible D gene is TRBD1 (5 bases). The CDR3 runs to 13 residues. Deletions cut 10 bases from V and 9 bases from J, with 16 bases between. Germline assignment: CDR1 LGHNT and CDR2 FRNRAP. CDR3 nucleotides: TGTGCTACTTCTACAGGCTTAGGTTCACCCCTCCACTTT. It yields the protein CATSTGLGSPLHF.

The CDR3 is CAWSVGGLAKNIQYF. CDR3 DNA: TGTGCCTGGAGTGTGGGGGGGCTAGCCAAAAACATTCAGTACTTC. The V call is TRBV30, the J call TRBJ2-4; D may be TRBD2 (7 bases). V was shortened by 0 bases and J by 0 bases, with 9 bases between the two germline ends. Germline CDR1 and CDR2: GTSNPN and SVGIG (reference sequence). This CDR3 contains 15 residues.

The chain combines TRBV18 with TRBJ2-7, with 10 bases that match TRBD2. The CDR3 covers 15 residues. V shed 3 bases and J 5 bases; nucleotides not matched to a gene: 7. The V gene's germline CDR1 is KGHSH and CDR2 LQKENI. CDR3 amino acids: CASSPLAGEFNEQYF. The CDR3 nucleotides read TGTGCCAGCTCACCTCTAGCGGGAGAGTTCAACGAGCAGTACTTC.

The chain is built from TRBV7-9 and TRBJ1-2; TRBD1 aligns across 9 bases. Unmatched junction bases numbered 4, after V lost 2 bases and J lost 6 bases. Per the germline V gene, CDR1 is SEHNR and CDR2 is FQNEAQ (reference sequence). The CDR3 is 14 residues long. DNA for the CDR3: TGTGCCAGCAGCTTAACACAGGGGGCAGATGGCTACACCTTC. It yields the protein CASSLTQGADGYTF.

The rearrangement uses TRBV11-2 and TRBJ2-1; the match to TRBD1 covers 10 bases. CDR1 and CDR2 (germline): SGHAT, FQNNGV. The CDR3 has 15 amino acids. V dropped 4 bases and J dropped 4; count of bases not matched to a gene: 4. CDR3 residues: CASSSRTGGYNEQFF. CDR3 DNA: TGTGCCAGCAGCTCCCGGACAGGGGGTTACAATGAGCAGTTCTTC.

This clone was observed a few times. The genes are TRBV7-9 and TRBJ1-2; perhaps TRBD1 as D (6 bases). Germline CDR1 reads SEHNR; CDR2 reads FQNEAQ (reference sequence). The CDR3 runs 14 residues. V was trimmed by 8 bases and J by 6 bases, leaving 19 bases between them. CDR3 DNA sequence: TGTGCCAGCCGCCCGCGGGGGGCGGGTGATGGCTACACCTTC. It codes for CASRPRGAGDGYTF.